This T cell receptor beta chain was found in a study of post-analysis software for immune sequencing data. V lost 5 bases and J lost 7; bases outside the gene matches: 3. Germline lookup yields CDR1 MNHEY and CDR2 SMNVEV (reference sequence). This CDR3 is 13 amino acids long. Study-wide results and limits: Five or six TRBV segments, TRBV5-6, TRBV5-1 and TRBV20-1 among them, were found more frequent in patients than controls. Strong same-batch co-clustering of samples appeared with F measure clustering.

For this clonotype: Antigen specificity is unknown.

Every TCR beta cDNA library bore unique molecular identifiers. A population of about 0.95 to 11 million T cells gave rise to about half a million cDNA molecules. TCRdb recomputed calls from the PCR reads with MiXCR, one row per CDR3 protein. The sample lists hundreds of thousands of distinct CDR3 sequences; 30% were seen once. Material: blood. The chain has TRBV27 and TRBJ1-5, with 9 bases aligning to TRBD1. This receptor was taken from a girl under 18 with multiple sclerosis. CDR3 sequence (DNA): TGTGCCAGCAGTAGGACAGGGGTGCAGCCCCAGCATTTT. Translated, it gives CASSRTGVQPQHF.